Shown below are 27 T cell receptor beta chains from a single sample sequenced in a study of T-cell memory formation after mild COVID-19. TCRdb fed the 5' RACE reads into MiXCR, producing one record per CDR3 protein. The sample consists of roughly 600,000 distinct CDR3 sequences, roughly 18% of them appearing once. Material: PBMCs or a T cell subset sorted from them (not recorded which). The receptors shown here come from an adult woman who had mild COVID-19 (a few samples of this study predate the infection). Cell type and time point are not known.

This clonotype has a count of ten or more. The chain carries TRBV7-8 and TRBJ2-1, with TRBD2 identical over 7 bases. The CDR3 consists of 17 residues. Germline V gives CDR1 SGHVS, CDR2 FQNEAQ. The J segment lost 0 bases and the V segment lost 4 bases, leaving 9 bases of the junction unmatched. CDR3 in amino acids: CASSSPGRGNSYNEQFF. As DNA, the CDR3 is TGTGCCAGCAGCTCCCCTGGGCGGGGGAACTCCTACAATGAGCAGTTCTTC. Combining the CDR3 with reference TRBV7-8 and TRBJ2-1 gives the whole variable domain GAGVSQSPRYKVAKRGQDVALRCDPISGHVSLFWYQQALGQGPEFLTYFQNEAQLDKSGLPSDRFFAERPEGSVSTLKIQRTQQEDSAVYLCASSSPGRGNSYNEQFFGPGTRLTVL.

The chain joins TRBV29-1 to TRBJ2-7; D unresolved. The germline gives CDR1 SQVTM, CDR2 ANQGSEA. V shed 4 bases and J shed 3 bases, with 4 bases lying between them. This CDR3 region has 10 residues. CDR3: CSVVSYEQYF. CDR3 DNA sequence: TGCAGCGTTGTCAGCTACGAGCAGTACTTC.

In DNA, the CDR3 is TGCAGCGCGTTAGGCGGTGTATACGAGCAGTACTTC. This gives the protein CSALGGVYEQYF. The chain combines TRBV29-1 with TRBJ2-7; D is unresolved. The germline CDR1 and CDR2 sequences are SQVTM and ANQGSEA. The V gene lost 7 bases and the J gene lost 4 bases, with 14 bases spanning the gap. This CDR3 spans 12 amino acids.

The chain couples TRBV12-3 or TRBV12-4 to TRBJ1-2; D not resolved. The CDR3 extends over 14 amino acids. Trimming took 0 bases from V and 11 from J, leaving 16 bases between them. Here the CDR3 reads CASSLANRGLPYTF. Written as DNA, the CDR3 is TGTGCCAGCAGTTTAGCGAACAGAGGGCTCCCATACACCTTC.

This clonotype was counted ten times or more. V usage is TRBV12-3 or TRBV12-4 and J usage is TRBJ2-3; D is ambiguous. Between the trimmed V and J ends, which lost 3 bases and 8 bases, there was a span of 6 bases. CDR3 size: 11 residues. In DNA, the CDR3 is TGTGCCAGCAGTTTGAGTAGTACGCAGTATTTT. Amino acid sequence: CASSLSSTQYF.

J is TRBJ2-5 and V is TRBV20-1; 8 nucleotides align to TRBD2. The CDR3 is made up of 15 amino acids. V lost 7 bases and J lost 5; bases outside the gene matches: 15. The germline V gene encodes CDR1 DFQATT and CDR2 SNEGSKA (reference sequence). For the CDR3, the DNA is TGCAGTGTCGCTGCACTCCGACGGGGGGGGGAGACCCAGTACTTC. It yields the protein CSVAALRRGGETQYF.

The gene calls are TRBV29-1 and TRBJ1-5, with D possibly TRBD1 on 5 matching bases. The V gene lost 4 bases and the J gene lost 2 bases, with 12 bases spanning the gap. The CDR3 covers 14 residues. Germline V gene data show CDR1 as SQVTM and CDR2 as ANQGSEA. CDR3 in DNA: TGCAGCGTTGTAGCAGGGACTGGCAATCAGCCCCAGCATTTT. As protein: CSVVAGTGNQPQHF.

V is TRBV29-1 and J is TRBJ2-1; TRBD2 aligns across 10 bases. Losses at the gene ends were 7 bases for V and 0 bases for J; bases not matched to a gene: 18. The CDR3 is 19 amino acids. Germline CDR1 and CDR2: SQVTM and ANQGSEA. The chain's CDR3 is CSAPFGLAGDVSSYNEQFF. In nucleotides, the CDR3 is TGCAGCGCTCCATTCGGGCTAGCGGGGGATGTAAGCTCCTACAATGAGCAGTTCTTC.

This chain uses TRBV9 with TRBJ2-3, with D tentatively TRBD2 (6 bases). V was shortened by 10 bases and J by 2 bases, with 14 bases between the two germline ends. The CDR3 contains 13 residues. CDR1 and CDR2 (germline): SGDLS, YYNGEE. Here the CDR3 DNA reads TGTGCCTCCGGAGGGGACTCCACAGATACGCAGTATTTT. Its translation: CASGGDSTDTQYF.

This chain connects TRBV7-9 to TRBJ2-1; the match to TRBD2 covers 8 bases. The CDR3 is made up of 16 amino acids. The V segment lost 8 bases and the J segment 0 bases; nucleotides outside the gene matches: 9. Germline CDR1 and CDR2: SEHNR and FQNEAQ (reference sequence). CDR3 residues: CASGTIAGISYNEQFF. As DNA, the CDR3 is TGTGCCAGCGGCACCATAGCGGGGATCTCCTACAATGAGCAGTTCTTC.

This clonotype came up a few times. The chain is built from TRBV7-2 and TRBJ2-7, with D maybe TRBD1 (7 bases). Trimming pared 5 bases from V and 2 bases from J, leaving 16 bases between. Germline V gene data show CDR1 as SGHTA and CDR2 as FQGNSA. The CDR3 runs to 15 residues. CDR3 protein: CASSRQGGDAYEQYF. CDR3 in DNA: TGTGCCAGCAGCCGTCAGGGGGGCGACGCCTACGAGCAGTACTTC.

This rearrangement joins TRBV12-3 or TRBV12-4 to TRBJ2-3; TRBD1 is a possible D gene (6 bases). CDR3 length equals 13 residues. V was clipped by 3 bases and J by 6 bases, with 10 bases between them. The CDR3 sequence is CASSFGQWDTQYF. The CDR3 region has the DNA TGTGCCAGCAGTTTTGGACAGTGGGATACGCAGTATTTT.

This clonotype was seen a handful of times. J is TRBJ2-2 and V is TRBV3-1; no clear D. The CDR3 covers 15 residues. V lost 0 bases to trimming and J lost 6 bases, with 11 bases between them. From germline, CDR1 is LGHDT and CDR2 YNNKEL (reference sequence). CDR3 bases: TGTGCCAGCAGCCAAGATCGAAAGGGTCCCGGGGAGCTGTTTTTT. Protein sequence: CASSQDRKGPGELFF.

This clonotype was seen a handful of times. The chain links TRBV5-1 to TRBJ2-2; TRBD1 might be the D (5 bases). The CDR3 has 16 amino acids. In germline, CDR1 is SGHRS, CDR2 YFSETQ. V dropped 1 base and J dropped 3 bases, with 13 bases sitting between them. CDR3 bases: TGCGCCAGCAGCTTGTATAGGGGAACCGACACCGGGGAGCTGTTTTTT. This translates into CASSLYRGTDTGELFF.

This chain links TRBV29-1 with TRBJ1-3; D is undetermined. The CDR3 length is 14 residues. The V gene's germline CDR1 is SQVTM and CDR2 ANQGSEA. V was pared by 2 bases and J by 0 bases, with 8 bases between. This CDR3 is CSVELSRSGNTIYF. CDR3 sequence (DNA): TGCAGCGTTGAACTCAGTCGCTCTGGAAACACCATATATTTT.

This clonotype was recorded a few times. The chain employs TRBV7-6 and TRBJ2-7, with TRBD1 as a possible D gene (7 bases). The V end lost 3 bases, the J end lost 4 bases, and 16 bases lay between the germline ends. The CDR3 has 15 amino acids. CDR1 and CDR2 (germline): SGHVS, FNYEAQ. CDR3 nucleotides: TGTGCCAGCAGCTTCCGGCAGGGGGGAAGGTACGAGCAGTACTTC. This translates into CASSFRQGGRYEQYF.

This rearrangement joins TRBV6-1 to TRBJ1-1; D remains unclear. The germline gives CDR1 MNHNS, CDR2 SASEGT. The CDR3 has 15 amino acids. The ends were cut back, 6 bases at V and 0 bases at J, with 14 bases in the middle. The CDR3 DNA sequence: TGTGCCAGCAGGCCCTTAACCGGGGTGAACACTGAAGCTTTCTTT. Protein: CASRPLTGVNTEAFF.

The rearrangement joins TRBV4-3 to TRBJ2-3, with 8 bases identical to TRBD1. V dropped 4 bases and J dropped 1; count of bases not matched to a gene: 7. The germline V gene encodes CDR1 LGHNA and CDR2 YSLEER. The CDR3 contains 16 residues. The CDR3 here is CASSPRTGSGTDTQYF. For the CDR3, the DNA is TGCGCCAGCAGCCCTCGGACAGGGAGTGGCACAGATACGCAGTATTTT.

Only a few counts were recorded for this clonotype. The genes are TRBV5-1 and TRBJ2-7, with D possibly being TRBD2 (5 bases). This CDR3 comprises 15 residues. V gave up 5 bases and J gave up 0 bases, with 15 bases separating them. From germline, CDR1 is SGHRS and CDR2 YFSETQ. For the CDR3, the DNA is TGCGCCAGCAGGGAGGAGGACTGGAGCTCCTACGAGCAGTACTTC. This encodes CASREEDWSSYEQYF.

This clonotype has a handful of counts. V gene TRBV6-6 combines with J gene TRBJ2-5; the match to TRBD2 covers 8 bases. The CDR3 sequence is 14 residues long. The germline V gene has CDR1 MNHNY and CDR2 SVGAGI (reference sequence). V lost 8 bases, J lost 2 bases, and 7 bases stayed unmatched. CDR3 coding DNA: TGTGCCAGCGTCCCGGGAGGGAGTCAAGAGACCCAGTACTTC. Translating it yields CASVPGGSQETQYF.

V and J are TRBV6-5 and TRBJ1-4, with a possible D match to TRBD1 (6 bases). The CDR3 has 15 amino acids. CDR1 and CDR2 (germline): MNHEY, SVGAGI. V was trimmed by 2 bases and J by 8 bases, leaving 15 bases between them. The CDR3 DNA reads TGTGCCAGCAGTTACCTGACAGGCCCGGGGGAAAAACTGTTTTTT. Translation gives CASSYLTGPGEKLFF.

The V call is TRBV3-1, the J call TRBJ1-1; maybe TRBD1 (5 bases). The germline V gene has CDR1 LGHDT and CDR2 YNNKEL (reference sequence). The CDR3 length is 13 residues. V was shortened by 4 bases and J by 6 bases, with 12 bases between the two germline ends. CDR3 protein: CASSPNWGAEAFF. For the CDR3, the DNA is TGTGCCAGCAGCCCAAACTGGGGCGCTGAAGCTTTCTTT.

The chain has TRBV24-1 and TRBJ2-5, with D possibly being TRBD2 (6 bases). Germline CDR1 is KGHDR and CDR2 is SFDVKD. The CDR3 covers 13 residues. V was shortened by 10 bases and J by 3 bases, with 14 bases between the two germline ends. CDR3 nucleotides: TGTGCCACTGCGCGGGGAGGTGAAGAGACCCAGTACTTC. Translated: CATARGGEETQYF.

This clonotype was recorded a few times. This chain joins TRBV7-6 and TRBJ2-3, with 9 bases matching TRBD1. The CDR3 has 16 amino acids. Germline-derived CDR1 and CDR2 are SGHVS and FNYEAQ. Trimming removed 5 bases from V and 4 bases from J; junction bases left unmatched: 10. CDR3 bases: TGTGCCAGCAGCCAAACGCAGACAGGGGGGGCAGATACGCAGTATTTT. Encoded protein: CASSQTQTGGADTQYF.

The rearrangement joins TRBV4-3 to TRBJ2-2, with 14 bases that match TRBD2. From germline, CDR1 is LGHNA and CDR2 YSLEER. With V trimmed by 0 bases and J by 6 bases, 12 bases remained unmatched. The CDR3 is made up of 20 amino acids. CDR3 nucleotides: TGCGCCAGCAGCCAAGATTTAGTCTCATGGGGACTAGCGGGAGCCGGGGAGCTGTTTTTT. Its translation: CASSQDLVSWGLAGAGELFF.

This clonotype was seen many times. This chain connects TRBV5-6 to TRBJ2-1; maybe TRBD2 (7 bases). Germline V gives CDR1 SGHDT, CDR2 YYEEEE. V shed 0 bases and J shed 13 bases, with 14 bases lying between them. The CDR3 loop spans 13 amino acids. CDR3: CASSLGRAGAQFF. In DNA, the CDR3 is TGTGCCAGCAGCTTGGGGAGGGCGGGGGCCCAGTTCTTC.

This clonotype was observed a handful of times. The chain uses TRBV7-9 and TRBJ1-4; D possibly corresponds to TRBD1 (5 bases). This CDR3 has 13 amino acids. Germline V gives CDR1 SEHNR, CDR2 FQNEAQ (reference sequence). V was cut by 6 bases and J by 4 bases, with 9 bases left in between. The CDR3 spells CASSEQGNEKLFF. In DNA form, the CDR3 reads TGTGCCAGCAGTGAGCAGGGTAATGAAAAACTGTTTTTT.